This T cell receptor (beta chain) was captured in a study of vaccination and CD4 T cells after COVID-19. On this clonotype itself: What it recognizes is unknown.

The Oncomine TCR Beta short-read assay was applied to DNA of cultured CD4+ T cells. From the PCR reads, TCRdb called clonotypes with MiXCR, one entry per CDR3 protein. The sample lists fewer than 20,000 distinct CDR3 sequences, 45% to 55% occurring once. The CDR3 contains 15 residues. Germline-derived CDR1 and CDR2 are MNHNS and SASEGT. Trimming took off 7 bases at V and 1 base at J, with 16 bases between the two ends. Treatment specified: approximately nine-day PBMC culture with coronavirus spike peptide pools or control peptides (ViraFEST assay). Using peptide pools, antigen-specific T cells were expanded in ViraFEST before TCRs were sequenced. Positive PCR tests came between March and December 2020, ahead of the US Alpha, Beta and Delta variants. Overall study results and limits: Although the median of SARS-CoV-2-reactive clonotypes rose from around 19 to 38, the change was not significant. No early post-infection timepoints were studied, and convalescent patients studied were relatively few.

Material: CD4+ T cells from blood, cultured in vitro. This TCR was sampled from a human donor who had recovered from COVID-19. This chain uses TRBV6-1 with TRBJ1-1, with D unresolved. CDR3 in amino acids: CASNPWRGRNTEAFF. The DNA of the CDR3 is TGTGCCAGCAATCCGTGGCGGGGTAGGAACACTGAAGCTTTCTTT.